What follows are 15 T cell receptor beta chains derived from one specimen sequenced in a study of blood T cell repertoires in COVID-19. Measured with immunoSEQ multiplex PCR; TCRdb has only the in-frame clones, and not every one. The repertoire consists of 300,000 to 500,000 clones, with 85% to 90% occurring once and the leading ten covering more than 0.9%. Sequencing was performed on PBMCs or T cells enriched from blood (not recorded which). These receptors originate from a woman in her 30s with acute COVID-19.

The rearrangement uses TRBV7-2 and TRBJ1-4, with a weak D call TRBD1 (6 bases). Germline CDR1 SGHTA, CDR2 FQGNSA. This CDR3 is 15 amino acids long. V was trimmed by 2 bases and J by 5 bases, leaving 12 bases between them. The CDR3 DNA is TGTGCCAGCAGCTTATTTAGGACAGAAAATGAAAAACTGTTTTTT. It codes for CASSLFRTENEKLFF.

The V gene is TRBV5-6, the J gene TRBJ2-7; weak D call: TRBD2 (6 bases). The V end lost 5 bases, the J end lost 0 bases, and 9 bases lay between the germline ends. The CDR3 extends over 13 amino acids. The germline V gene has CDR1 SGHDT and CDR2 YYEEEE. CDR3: CASRGLSSYEQYF. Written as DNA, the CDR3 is TGTGCCAGCAGGGGACTGAGCTCCTACGAGCAGTACTTC.

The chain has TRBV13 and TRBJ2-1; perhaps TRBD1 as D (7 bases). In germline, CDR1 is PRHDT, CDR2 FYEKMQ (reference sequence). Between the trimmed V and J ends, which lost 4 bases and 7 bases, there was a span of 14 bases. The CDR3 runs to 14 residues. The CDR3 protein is CASSSAGGRNEQFF. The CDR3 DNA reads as TGTGCCAGCAGCTCGGCAGGGGGGAGGAATGAGCAGTTCTTC.

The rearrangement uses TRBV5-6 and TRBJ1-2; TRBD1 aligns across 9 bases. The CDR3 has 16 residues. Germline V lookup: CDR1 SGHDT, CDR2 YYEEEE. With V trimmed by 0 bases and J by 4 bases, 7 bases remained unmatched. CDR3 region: CASSLAGQGYLYGYTF. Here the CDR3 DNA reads TGTGCCAGCAGCTTGGCCGGACAGGGGTACCTCTATGGCTACACCTTC.

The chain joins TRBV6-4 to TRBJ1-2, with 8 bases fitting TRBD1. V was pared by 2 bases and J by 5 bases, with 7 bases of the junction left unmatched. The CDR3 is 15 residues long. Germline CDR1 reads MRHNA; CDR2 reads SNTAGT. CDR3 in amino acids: CASSDVRTGRYGYTF. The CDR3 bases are TGTGCCAGCAGTGACGTCCGGACAGGGCGGTATGGCTACACCTTC.

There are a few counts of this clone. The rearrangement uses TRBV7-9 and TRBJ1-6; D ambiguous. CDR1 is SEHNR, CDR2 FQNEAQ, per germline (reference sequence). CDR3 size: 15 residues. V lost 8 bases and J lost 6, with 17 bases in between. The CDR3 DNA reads TGTGCCAGCGGAATCTGGACTGGCTCTAATTCACCCCTCCACTTT. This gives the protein CASGIWTGSNSPLHF.

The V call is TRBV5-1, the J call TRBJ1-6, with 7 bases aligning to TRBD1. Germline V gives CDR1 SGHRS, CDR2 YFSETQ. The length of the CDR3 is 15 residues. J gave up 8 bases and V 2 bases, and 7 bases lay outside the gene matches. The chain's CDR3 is CASSFHHRGDSPLHF. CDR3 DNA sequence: TGCGCCAGCAGCTTCCATCACAGGGGTGATTCACCCCTCCACTTT.

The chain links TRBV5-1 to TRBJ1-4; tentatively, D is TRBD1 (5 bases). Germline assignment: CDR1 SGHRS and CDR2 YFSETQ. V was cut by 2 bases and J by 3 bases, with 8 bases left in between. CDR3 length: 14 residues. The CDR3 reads CASSFVGANEKLFF. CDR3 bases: TGCGCCAGCAGCTTCGTAGGGGCTAATGAAAAACTGTTTTTT.

CDR3 amino acids: CASSPTQGKRENEKLFF. For the CDR3, the DNA is TGCGCCAGCAGTCCCACACAGGGGAAAAGGGAGAATGAAAAACTGTTTTTT. The rearrangement joins TRBV23-1 to TRBJ1-4; 7 bases map to TRBD1. TRBV23-1 is sorted into the ORF group, with uncertain function. Trimming removed 4 bases from V and 5 bases from J; junction bases left unmatched: 13. The CDR3 has 17 amino acids.

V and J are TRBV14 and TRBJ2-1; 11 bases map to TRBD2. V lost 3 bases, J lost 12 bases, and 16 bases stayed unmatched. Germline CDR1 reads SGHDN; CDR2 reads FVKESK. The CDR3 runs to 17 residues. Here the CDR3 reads CASSHLAGGPGSEGQFF. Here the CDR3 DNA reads TGTGCCAGCAGCCATCTAGCGGGGGGCCCCGGGTCGGAAGGGCAGTTCTTC.

CDR3 coding DNA: TGTGCCAGCAGCCATCACTCTGGAAACACCATATATTTT. Translation gives CASSHHSGNTIYF. The chain recombines TRBV3-1 (or the pseudogene TRBV3-2) with TRBJ1-3; D remains unclear. The ends were cut back, 3 bases at V and 0 bases at J, with 3 bases in the middle. The CDR3 extends over 13 amino acids. Germline V CDR1 and CDR2: LGHDT, YNNKEL (reference sequence).

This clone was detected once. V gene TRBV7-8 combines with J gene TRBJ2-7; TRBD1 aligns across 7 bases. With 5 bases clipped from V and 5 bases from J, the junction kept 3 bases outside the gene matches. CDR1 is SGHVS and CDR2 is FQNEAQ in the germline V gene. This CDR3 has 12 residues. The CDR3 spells CASSGDSHEQYF. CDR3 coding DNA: TGTGCCAGCAGCGGGGACAGCCACGAGCAGTACTTC.

This CDR3 is CASSTRQGLNTEAFF. Written as DNA, the CDR3 is TGTGCCAGCAGCACTCGACAGGGACTGAACACTGAAGCTTTCTTT. The chain recombines TRBV13 with TRBJ1-1; 7 nucleotides match TRBD1. After removal of 5 bases from V and 0 bases from J, the junction contained 6 bases not matched to a gene. Germline assignment: CDR1 PRHDT and CDR2 FYEKMQ (reference sequence). The CDR3 is made up of 15 amino acids. Variable domain in full (rest from reference TRBV13 and TRBJ1-1): AAGVIQSPRHLIKEKRETATLKCYPIPRHDTVYWYQQGPGQDPQFLISFYEKMQSDKGSIPDRFSAQQFSDYHSELNMSSLELGDSALYFCASSTRQGLNTEAFFGQGTRLTVV.

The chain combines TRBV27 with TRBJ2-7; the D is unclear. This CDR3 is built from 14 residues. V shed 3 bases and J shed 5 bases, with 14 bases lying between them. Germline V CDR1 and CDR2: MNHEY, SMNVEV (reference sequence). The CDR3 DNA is TGTGCCAGCAGTTTGTTTGTGACTCCGGACGAGCAGTACTTC. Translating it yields CASSLFVTPDEQYF.

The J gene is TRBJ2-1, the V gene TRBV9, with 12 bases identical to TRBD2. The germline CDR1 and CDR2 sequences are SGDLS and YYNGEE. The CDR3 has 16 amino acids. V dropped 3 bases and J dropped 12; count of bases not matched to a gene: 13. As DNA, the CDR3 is TGTGCCAGCAGCGCCTCTAGCGGGGGGGTACAATTAAGGCAGTTCTTC. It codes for CASSASSGGVQLRQFF. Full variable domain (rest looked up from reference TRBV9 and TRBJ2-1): DSGVTQTPKHLITATGQRVTLRCSPRSGDLSVYWYQQSLDQGLQFLIQYYNGEERAKGNILERFSAQQFPDLHSELNLSSLELGDSALYFCASSASSGGVQLRQFFGPGTRLTVL.